This TCR beta chain comes out of a study of blood T cell repertoires in COVID-19. Per the original methods: Counts of nucleated cells, estimated from reference gene primer amplification, were obtained. Sequencing used immunoSEQ multiplex PCR; TCRdb keeps in-frame clones, though not all of them. From that table come the V and J calls and clone size; the DNA was used to work out D and trimming. Here the sample spans about 150,000 clones, 88% being singletons. The germline CDR1 and CDR2 sequences are SGHTA and FQGNSA. This CDR3 region has 14 residues. The ends lost 2 bases at V and 9 bases at J; junction bases unmatched: 6.

This rearrangement joins TRBV7-2 to TRBJ2-1, with TRBD2 matching 8 bases. Sequencing was done on a sample of peripheral blood. The TCR comes from a human donor with COVID-19, enrolled during active disease. The donor label of this sample is uncertain. The chain's CDR3 is CASSLNRGGFEQFF. The CDR3 DNA sequence: TGTGCCAGCAGCTTAAATCGGGGGGGCTTTGAGCAGTTCTTC.